The entry that follows covers one T cell receptor beta chain sequence. Its antigen is still unknown. In the PCR, 60 Vbeta and 13 Jbeta primers were used. Here immunoSEQ multiplex PCR was the method, and the copy in TCRdb shows in-frame clones only, minus some. This sample has about 150,000 clones, with 70% to 80% found just once. These data belong to a study of cytomegalovirus exposure and HLA in healthy donors. Study outcomes and limitations: Upon later analysis, TCR association rates were observed to vary by HLA locus, being highest for DRB1 and lowest for HLA-C.

Trimming cost V 6 bases and J 4 bases; bases outside gene matches: 21. The germline V gene encodes CDR1 MNHEY and CDR2 SMNVEV (reference sequence). This CDR3 is built from 19 residues. This chain links TRBV27 with TRBJ1-5; 7 bases match TRBD1. The clonotype was recovered from a woman aged 40 to 50 in good health and CMV-seronegative. The sequenced material came from PBMCs. CDR3 bases: TGTGCCAGCAGCCCCTATCGGGACAGCGTCAGGGGGTGGAATCAGCCCCAGCATTTT. This codes for CASSPYRDSVRGWNQPQHF.